A single sample gave rise to the 17 T cell receptor beta chains below, sequenced in a study of T cell responses to AZD1222 COVID-19 vaccine. Sequencing was performed with immunoSEQ multiplex PCR; in TCRdb, only in-frame clones are kept and a portion is missing. The sample lists over 150,000 clones; about 90% were seen once. Material: peripheral blood, obtained on day 0 of AZD1222 vaccination. Every receptor here comes from an adult in good health.

V usage is TRBV9 and J usage is TRBJ1-1; D uncertain. The CDR3 runs 14 residues. Germline assignment: CDR1 SGDLS and CDR2 YYNGEE. Trimming left V 0 bases short and J 5 bases short, with 11 bases between. The CDR3 loop reads CASSVGPGGTEAFF. CDR3 bases: TGTGCCAGCAGCGTAGGGCCGGGAGGGACTGAAGCTTTCTTT.

The chain combines TRBV6-5 with TRBJ1-1, with D perhaps matching TRBD1 (5 bases). Germline CDR1 and CDR2: MNHEY and SVGAGI. Trimming took off 7 bases at V and 5 bases at J, with 14 bases between the two ends. The CDR3 has 13 amino acids. Here the CDR3 reads CASNRRGATEAFF. The CDR3 nucleotides are TGTGCCAGCAATAGGAGGGGAGCGACTGAAGCTTTCTTT.

This clone has just one count. The rearrangement links TRBV29-1 to TRBJ2-7; D may be TRBD2 (6 bases). V lost 5 bases and J lost 2, with 22 bases in between. CDR3 size: 16 residues. CDR1 SQVTM and CDR2 ANQGSEA come from the germline V gene. CDR3 sequence reads: CSVLSDYVTTPYEQYF. In DNA, the CDR3 is TGCAGCGTTCTCTCGGACTACGTTACGACCCCCTACGAGCAGTACTTC.

This clone was counted once. The CDR3 protein is CASSPHPTGTNEKLFF. The CDR3 DNA is TGTGCCAGCAGCCCTCACCCGACCGGAACTAATGAAAAACTGTTTTTT. The chain couples TRBV3-1 (or the pseudogene TRBV3-2) to TRBJ1-4; D gene unclear. V lost 4 bases, J lost 1 base, and 13 bases lay in between. This CDR3 is built from 16 residues. CDR1 is LGHDT, CDR2 YNNKEL, per germline (reference sequence).

This sequence joins TRBV27 and TRBJ2-2; 9 bases agree with TRBD1. Germline V gene data show CDR1 as MNHEY and CDR2 as SMNVEV (reference sequence). V trimming: 10 bases; J trimming: 6 bases; junction bases outside the gene matches: 15. The CDR3 is made up of 16 amino acids. The CDR3 here is CATAGLRDRDAGELFF. The CDR3 bases are TGTGCCACCGCCGGTCTCCGGGACAGGGACGCCGGGGAGCTGTTTTTT.

V gene TRBV2 combines with J gene TRBJ2-5; no reliable D call. V lost 4 bases and J lost 5, with 5 bases in between. Per the germline V gene, CDR1 is SNHLY and CDR2 is FYNNEI. CDR3 length equals 11 residues. CDR3 nucleotide sequence: TGTGCCAGCAGTGTTCGGGAGACCCAGTACTTC. It specifies CASSVRETQYF.

V is TRBV6-5 and J is TRBJ2-5; D might be TRBD1 (5 bases). V gave up 4 bases and J gave up 1 base, with 13 bases separating them. The CDR3 has 15 amino acids. In germline, CDR1 is MNHEY, CDR2 SVGAGI. The CDR3 region has the DNA TGTGCCAGCAGTTTTATGGGGCCAGTCCAAGAGACCCAGTACTTC. It translates to CASSFMGPVQETQYF.

A note on this clone: Other DNA sequences in this specimen translate into the identical CDR3. The chain combines TRBV2 with TRBJ1-2; no definite D call. CDR3 length: 13 amino acids. Looked up from germline, CDR1 is SNHLY and CDR2 is FYNNEI. V shed 6 bases and J shed 0 bases, with 8 bases lying between them. CDR3 sequence: CASSPDSNYGYTF. CDR3 sequence (DNA): TGTGCCAGCAGCCCAGATTCTAACTATGGCTACACCTTC. Together with reference TRBV2 and TRBJ1-2, the CDR3 gives the full variable domain: EPEVTQTPSHQVTQMGQEVILRCVPISNHLYFYWYRQILGQKVEFLVSFYNNEISEKSEIFDDQFSVERPDGSNFTLKIRSTKLEDSAMYFCASSPDSNYGYTFGSGTRLTVV.

The chain joins TRBV30 to TRBJ1-5; D is unresolved. Trimming removed 5 bases from V and 0 bases from J, with 8 bases in between. The CDR3 is 13 amino acids. CDR1 is GTSNPN and CDR2 is SVGIG in the germline V gene (reference sequence). CDR3 amino acids: CAWARDSNQPQHF. CDR3 sequence (DNA): TGTGCCTGGGCTCGGGATAGCAATCAGCCCCAGCATTTT.

The chain joins TRBV6-2 or TRBV6-3 to TRBJ1-2; the D is unclear. The CDR3 has 12 amino acids. CDR1 and CDR2 (germline): MNHEY, SVGEGT. Trimming took off 2 bases at V and 6 bases at J, with 7 bases between the two ends. In DNA, the CDR3 is TGTGCCAGCAGTTACGGGCAGAATGGCTACACCTTC. It is translated as CASSYGQNGYTF.

This rearrangement joins TRBV20-1 to TRBJ2-1; 7 bases fit TRBD1. This CDR3 has 18 amino acids. V was clipped by 3 bases and J by 15 bases; unmatched bases: 29. Germline V gene lookup returns CDR1 DFQATT and CDR2 SNEGSKA (reference sequence). The CDR3 spells CSASLRGQIQGTPRGRFF. In DNA, the CDR3 is TGCAGTGCTAGTCTCCGAGGGCAGATACAGGGGACCCCAAGAGGTCGGTTCTTC.

Points on this clone: Compared with germline, one end of the junction differs, possibly owing to a read error. The chain has TRBV20-1 and TRBJ2-5, with TRBD1 matching over 10 bases. CDR1 is DFQATT and CDR2 is SNEGSKA in the germline V gene (reference sequence). CDR3 size: 10 residues. As DNA, the CDR3 is TGCAGTGCTCAGGACAGGGGGTCCAACTTC. It encodes CSAQDRGSNF.

The chain is built from TRBV6-6 and TRBJ1-2; the match to TRBD1 covers 7 bases. This CDR3 region has 15 residues. The trim removed 5 bases at V and 8 bases at J, leaving 14 bases unmatched. Per germline, CDR1 MNHNY and CDR2 SVGAGI (reference sequence). CDR3 protein: CASSLQTGNRRGYTF. In DNA form, the CDR3 reads TGTGCCAGCAGTCTTCAGACAGGGAATAGGCGGGGCTACACCTTC.

This chain uses TRBV9 with TRBJ2-1; possible D gene TRBD2, 6 bases. CDR1 SGDLS and CDR2 YYNGEE come from the germline V gene. With 0 bases removed from V and 4 bases from J, the gap between germline ends came to 20 bases. CDR3 size: 18 residues. CDR3 sequence (DNA): TGTGCCAGCAGCGTAGGTTTGGACTCCGGGAGATCGTACAATGAGCAGTTCTTC. This gives the protein CASSVGLDSGRSYNEQFF.

A single count supports this clone. This CDR3 reads CASRTGGGGNQPQHF. For the CDR3, the DNA is TGTGCCAGCAGGACGGGGGGAGGGGGCAATCAGCCCCAGCATTTT. The chain couples TRBV6-5 to TRBJ1-5, with D tentatively TRBD1 (5 bases). Germline CDR1 and CDR2: MNHEY and SVGAGI. The CDR3 totals 15 residues. The V gene lost 6 bases and the J gene lost 2 bases, with 14 bases spanning the gap.

The chain combines TRBV30 with TRBJ1-2, with no clear D. This CDR3 contains 12 residues. Between the trimmed V and J ends, which lost 0 bases and 4 bases, there was a span of 6 bases. Germline V gene sequence: CDR1 GTSNPN, CDR2 SVGIG (reference sequence). The CDR3 DNA sequence: TGTGCCTGGAGTGTCGGAGGCTATGGCTACACCTTC. Its protein is CAWSVGGYGYTF.

The chain employs TRBV19 and TRBJ1-5; D is unresolved. V was shortened by 4 bases and J by 6 bases, with 7 bases between the two germline ends. Germline values: CDR1 LNHDA, CDR2 SQIVND (reference sequence). The CDR3 has 12 residues. The CDR3 coding sequence is TGTGCCAGTAGTAAAGTGCGTCAGCCCCAGCATTTT. The encoded protein is CASSKVRQPQHF.